Below are 26 T cell receptor beta chains sequenced from a single sample in a study of T-cell memory formation after mild COVID-19. A single record per CDR3 protein comes from TCRdb applying MiXCR to the 5' RACE reads. The sample includes fewer than 60,000 distinct CDR3 sequences, around 30% of them seen just once. Sequences were obtained from PBMCs or a T cell subset sorted from them (not recorded which). These receptor sequences come from a man aged 18 to 30 who had mild COVID-19 (a few samples of this study predate the infection). Cell type and time point are not known.

V gene TRBV4-1 combines with J gene TRBJ2-7, with D perhaps being TRBD1 or TRBD2 (5 bases each). Germline V gene lookup returns CDR1 MGHRA and CDR2 YSYEKL. V lost 3 bases and J 7 bases, leaving 19 bases between the germline ends. The CDR3 length is 15 residues. As DNA, the CDR3 is TGCGCCAGCAGCCAGGCCGGGACCCGAGGTCGGGAGCAGTACTTC. Translated, it gives CASSQAGTRGREQYF.

This sequence joins TRBV24-1 and TRBJ1-1; D unresolved. The CDR3 totals 15 residues. Trimming cost V 4 bases and J 5 bases, with 16 bases left between them. Germline values: CDR1 KGHDR, CDR2 SFDVKD. For the CDR3, the DNA is TGTGCCACCAGTGACACCGAAGGGAGAGGGACTGAAGCTTTCTTT. This codes for CATSDTEGRGTEAFF.

This rearrangement joins TRBV4-1 to TRBJ2-2; D unresolved. Germline CDR1 MGHRA, CDR2 YSYEKL. The CDR3 is made up of 12 amino acids. Trimming removed 6 bases from V and 7 bases from J, with 9 bases in between. As DNA, the CDR3 is TGCGCCAGCAGACACCCGGTCGGGGAGCTGTTTTTT. This gives the protein CASRHPVGELFF.

The table lists this clonotype with a few counts. CDR3 region: CASSPTPGTARSEQFF. The CDR3 DNA follows: TGTGCCAGCAGCCCCACCCCGGGAACTGCGCGGTCTGAGCAGTTCTTC. The V call is TRBV12-3 or TRBV12-4, the J call TRBJ2-1, with D possibly matching TRBD2 (5 bases). The CDR3 length is 16 residues. The germline V and J ends were trimmed by 6 bases and 9 bases, with 24 bases remaining between them.

In this sample, this clonotype turned up a few times. The rearrangement uses TRBV11-2 and TRBJ2-7; TRBD1 aligns across 8 bases. The CDR3 extends over 15 amino acids. Germline V gives CDR1 SGHAT, CDR2 FQNNGV. The trim removed 2 bases at V and 4 bases at J, leaving 7 bases unmatched. CDR3 residues: CASSLSARQGYEQYF. CDR3 bases: TGTGCCAGCAGCTTAAGCGCCCGACAGGGGTACGAGCAGTACTTC.

This clonotype came up a few times. The chain couples TRBV20-1 to TRBJ1-1; D gene ambiguous. Germline V CDR1 and CDR2: DFQATT, SNEGSKA (reference sequence). Trimming left V 1 base short and J 3 bases short, with 6 bases between. CDR3 length: 12 amino acids. The CDR3 protein is CSARAGHTEAFF. In DNA, the CDR3 is TGCAGTGCTAGAGCAGGACACACTGAAGCTTTCTTT.

This clonotype was seen ten or more times. The chain carries TRBV12-3 or TRBV12-4 and TRBJ2-7, with a possible D match to TRBD2 (6 bases). The V end lost 3 bases, the J end lost 1 base, and 10 bases lay between the germline ends. There are 14 residues in the CDR3. The CDR3 is CASSLEGRSYEQYF. CDR3 DNA: TGTGCCAGCAGTTTGGAGGGGCGTTCCTACGAGCAGTACTTC.

This chain connects TRBV27 to TRBJ2-7, with D perhaps matching TRBD2 (6 bases). Trimming stripped 5 bases from V and 6 bases from J, with 14 bases between. The germline V gene has CDR1 MNHEY and CDR2 SMNVEV (reference sequence). The CDR3 is 13 residues long. CDR3 in amino acids: CASSTATRSEQYF. CDR3 in DNA: TGTGCCAGCAGTACCGCGACTAGGTCCGAGCAGTACTTC.

Only a few counts were recorded for this clonotype. The rearrangement joins TRBV5-1 to TRBJ1-2; D gene unclear. Germline CDR1 SGHRS, CDR2 YFSETQ. The CDR3 is made up of 14 amino acids. The germline V and J ends were trimmed by 5 bases and 4 bases, with 15 bases remaining between them. The CDR3 sequence: CASRPGWDRYGYTF. The CDR3 DNA reads TGCGCCAGCAGGCCGGGATGGGATCGCTATGGCTACACCTTC.

CDR3 region: CASSWGSNQPQHF. In DNA form, the CDR3 reads TGTGCCAGCAGTTGGGGAAGCAATCAGCCCCAGCATTTT. V gene TRBV6-5 combines with J gene TRBJ1-5; D remains ambiguous. V was clipped by 4 bases and J by 1 base, with 5 bases between them. Germline lookup yields CDR1 MNHEY and CDR2 SVGAGI. This CDR3 has 13 residues.

The CDR3 is CASSAYSAGNEQFF. CDR3 sequence (DNA): TGTGCCAGCAGTGCCTACTCTGCTGGCAATGAGCAGTTCTTC. V usage is TRBV6-5 and J usage is TRBJ2-1; D gene uncertain. Between the trimmed V and J ends, which lost 5 bases and 6 bases, there was a span of 14 bases. This CDR3 has 14 amino acids. The germline gives CDR1 MNHEY, CDR2 SVGAGI.

The CDR3 is CASSLGGPQSEQFF. The CDR3 bases are TGTGCCAGCAGTTTAGGGGGACCTCAGAGTGAGCAGTTCTTC. The chain recombines TRBV12-3 or TRBV12-4 with TRBJ2-1; the D gene could be TRBD1 or TRBD2 (5 bases each). The CDR3 is 14 amino acids. V was trimmed by 1 base and J by 9 bases, leaving 13 bases between them.

This clonotype was seen only a few times. This rearrangement joins TRBV7-2 to TRBJ2-1; 8 bases map to TRBD2. Germline V CDR1 and CDR2: SGHTA, FQGNSA. Trimming took 4 bases from V and 0 from J; bases not matched to a gene: 11. The CDR3 contains 18 residues. CDR3 sequence reads: CASSYPGRGQNSYNEQFF. The CDR3 DNA is TGTGCCAGCAGCTACCCCGGGAGGGGCCAGAACTCCTACAATGAGCAGTTCTTC.

The sample holds one count of this clonotype. The chain joins TRBV4-1 to TRBJ2-7; no clear D. CDR3 size: 13 residues. V was clipped by 1 base and J by 3 bases, with 7 bases between them. Germline CDR1 MGHRA, CDR2 YSYEKL. Here the CDR3 DNA reads TGCGCCAGCAGCCAAGCCGCCGGCTACGAGCAGTACTTC. Translation: CASSQAAGYEQYF.

The gene calls are TRBV19 and TRBJ2-1, with unresolved D. The CDR3 length is 11 residues. Deletions cut 9 bases from V and 10 bases from J, with 13 bases between. The germline gives CDR1 LNHDA, CDR2 SQIVND (reference sequence). CDR3 region: CASQTVTEQFF. The CDR3 DNA is TGTGCCAGCCAAACGGTGACGGAGCAGTTCTTC.

This clonotype was counted only a few times. The rearrangement links TRBV12-3 or TRBV12-4 to TRBJ2-1; possibly TRBD1 for D (7 bases). Between the trimmed V and J ends, which lost 6 bases and 5 bases, there was a span of 14 bases. The CDR3 is made up of 14 amino acids. CDR3 coding DNA: TGTGCCAGCAGCCAGGGGGGTTGGCACAATGAGCAGTTCTTC. Translating it yields CASSQGGWHNEQFF.

This clonotype has just a few counts. The CDR3 protein is CASSSMNSGANVLTF. The CDR3 coding sequence is TGTGCCAGCAGCTCCATGAATTCAGGGGCCAACGTCCTGACTTTC. The J gene is TRBJ2-6, the V gene TRBV6-5; no definite D call. Germline V lookup: CDR1 MNHEY, CDR2 SVGAGI. This CDR3 spans 15 amino acids. Trimming took off 6 bases at V and 4 bases at J, with 13 bases between the two ends.

This clonotype was counted a few times. The chain has TRBV6-1 and TRBJ2-1; 10 bases agree with TRBD1. The CDR3 runs to 15 residues. Trimming cost V 6 bases and J 6 bases; bases outside gene matches: 8. Germline V gives CDR1 MNHNS, CDR2 SASEGT. Written as DNA, the CDR3 is TGTGCCAGCAGCACAACGGGACAGGGGCTCAATGAGCAGTTCTTC. Translated: CASSTTGQGLNEQFF.

This clonotype has a handful of counts. The chain is built from TRBV27 and TRBJ2-7; D tentatively reads TRBD1 or TRBD2 (5 bases each). CDR1 is MNHEY, CDR2 SMNVEV, per germline (reference sequence). This CDR3 spans 14 amino acids. Trimming removed 3 bases at V and 4 bases at J, with 13 bases between. This chain's CDR3 is CASSLTPGGYEQYV. Here the CDR3 DNA reads TGTGCCAGCAGTTTGACACCTGGGGGATACGAGCAGTACGTC.

This clonotype was seen repeatedly, ten times or more. The chain joins TRBV7-9 to TRBJ2-3, with D uncertain. Germline CDR1 reads SEHNR; CDR2 reads FQNEAQ (reference sequence). V lost 1 base and J lost 5, with 1 base in between. The CDR3 extends over 11 amino acids. CDR3 protein: CASSLVDTQYF. Written as DNA, the CDR3 is TGTGCCAGCAGCTTAGTAGATACGCAGTATTTT. Filled out from reference TRBV7-9 and TRBJ2-3, the complete variable domain reads DTGVSQNPRHKITKRGQNVTFRCDPISEHNRLYWYRQTLGQGPEFLTYFQNEAQLEKSRLLSDRFSAERPKGSFSTLEIQRTEQGDSAMYLCASSLVDTQYFGPGTRLTVL.

This clonotype has at least ten counts. The chain combines TRBV20-1 with TRBJ1-1; 9 bases match TRBD1. In germline, CDR1 is DFQATT, CDR2 SNEGSKA (reference sequence). The V and J ends lost 2 bases and 4 bases, in that order; junction bases with no gene match: 8. CDR3 length: 15 amino acids. This CDR3 reads CSARNGDREVTEAFF. CDR3 bases: TGCAGTGCTAGAAATGGGGACAGGGAGGTCACTGAAGCTTTCTTT.

This clonotype was counted between two and nine times. The V and J genes are TRBV11-3 and TRBJ2-1; D is perhaps TRBD2 (6 bases). V was cut by 3 bases and J by 2 bases, with 11 bases left in between. CDR3 length: 15 amino acids. Germline CDR1 is SGHNT and CDR2 is YENEEA. CDR3 residues: CASSFTGTAYNEQFF. The DNA of the CDR3 is TGTGCCAGCAGCTTCACCGGGACTGCCTACAATGAGCAGTTCTTC.

This clonotype was seen at least ten times. This rearrangement joins TRBV5-1 to TRBJ2-7, with 9 bases that match TRBD1. The J segment lost 3 bases and the V segment lost 4 bases, leaving 5 bases of the junction unmatched. CDR1 and CDR2 (germline): SGHRS, YFSETQ. The CDR3 totals 14 residues. CDR3 protein: CASSTGQGGYEQYF. The CDR3 coding sequence is TGCGCCAGCAGCACGGGACAGGGCGGCTACGAGCAGTACTTC.

V is TRBV7-9 and J is TRBJ2-5; a weak D match, TRBD2 (6 bases). The CDR3 loop spans 14 amino acids. Germline V gene data show CDR1 as SEHNR and CDR2 as FQNEAQ (reference sequence). Trimming removed 6 bases from V and 5 bases from J, with 16 bases in between. The CDR3 loop reads CASSVAGSSETQYF. CDR3 nucleotide sequence: TGTGCCAGCAGTGTCGCGGGGTCGTCCGAGACCCAGTACTTC.

This clonotype has only one observation. V is TRBV7-6 and J is TRBJ1-3, with TRBD1 as a possible D gene (5 bases). The V end was cut by 5 bases, the J end by 7 bases, with 15 bases between. The CDR3 covers 14 residues. Germline-derived CDR1 and CDR2 are SGHVS and FNYEAQ. CDR3 nucleotides: TGTGCCAGCAGCCCCCAGGGAGGCCGGAACACCATATATTTT. Its translation is CASSPQGGRNTIYF.

Concerning this clonotype itself: Its ends do not fully match the called genes, so a read error is possible. V is TRBV30 and J is TRBJ2-1; 11 bases line up with TRBD2. Looked up from germline, CDR1 is GTSNPN and CDR2 is SVGIG (reference sequence). CDR3 size: 14 residues. The CDR3 spells CAWSVPSGGTHPTF. The CDR3, as DNA: TGTGCCTGGAGTGTCCCTAGCGGGGGGACCCATCCGACTTTC.